Listed below are T cell receptor beta chains from one sample, sequenced in a study of identical twins. TCRdb used MiXCR to reprocess the 5' RACE reads, holding one entry per CDR3 protein. The sample contains 300,000 to 400,000 distinct CDR3 sequences, 12% of which appear only once. These data were also filed under a second study, of yellow fever vaccine responses in identical twins.

What was sequenced was CD8+ T cells sorted from blood. Receptors were obtained from a young woman in good health. CDR3s include the opening cysteine and the closing phenylalanine or tryptophan. The D gene is left open where the match is weak. Some rows mark clone size as missing; the rest say once, few, many or name a class of expanded clone.

V gene	J gene	D gene	clone size	CDR3 protein	CDR3 DNA
TRBV2	TRBJ2-3	TRBD2	few	CASSRTSFSTDTQYF	TGTGCCAGCAGTCGGACTAGCTTCAGCACAGATACGCAGTATTTT
TRBV12-3/TRBV12-4	TRBJ2-1	NA	many	CASSLTSLTIYNEQFF	TGTGCCAGCAGTTTAACTAGCCTCACCATATACAATGAGCAGTTCTTC
TRBV24-1	TRBJ2-3	NA	many	CATSDADQAYQSTDTQYF	TGTGCCACCAGTGACGCCGACCAGGCGTACCAGAGCACAGATACGCAGTATTTT
TRBV3-1	TRBJ1-4	NA	few	CASSHRVQNEKLFF	TGTGCCAGCAGCCATCGGGTCCAGAATGAAAAACTGTTTTTT
TRBV29-1	TRBJ2-7	NA	NA	CSVQRGGTYEQYF	TGCAGCGTTCAAAGGGGGGGGACCTACGAGCAGTACTTC
TRBV29-1	TRBJ2-1	TRBD1	many	CSVPEPGQGPEQFF	TGCAGCGTACCCGAACCGGGACAGGGTCCGGAGCAGTTCTTC
TRBV7-8	TRBJ1-1	NA	few	CASSLVALPNTEVFF	TGTGCCAGCAGCTTAGTGGCCCTACCGAACACTGAAGTTTTCTTT
TRBV5-1	TRBJ2-3	TRBD2	few	CASSFSGGGTDTQYF	TGCGCCAGCAGCTTTAGCGGGGGGGGAACAGATACGCAGTATTTT
TRBV4-2	TRBJ2-7	NA	many	CASSGGSYEQYF	TGTGCCAGCAGCGGAGGCTCCTACGAGCAGTACTTC
TRBV21-1	TRBJ2-7	NA	few	CASSYPGTSGRGTYEQYF	TGTGCCAGCAGCTACCCCGGGACTAGCGGGAGGGGAACCTACGAGCAGTACTTC
TRBV15	TRBJ2-1	NA	NA	CATTVSLAGGEQFF	TGTGCCACCACGGTCTCCCTCGCTGGGGGTGAGCAGTTCTTC
TRBV4-2	TRBJ2-7	NA	many	CASSQGPDEQYF	TGTGCCAGCAGCCAAGGACCGGACGAGCAGTACTTC
TRBV7-2	TRBJ2-7	TRBD2	NA	CASSLVASGNYEQYF	TGTGCCAGCAGCTTAGTCGCTAGCGGAAACTACGAGCAGTACTTC
TRBV28	TRBJ2-1	NA	few	CASSTFNEQFF	TGTGCCAGCAGCACCTTCAATGAGCAGTTCTTC
TRBV20-1	TRBJ2-3	NA	NA	CSVSSVADTQYF	TGCAGTGTTAGTAGCGTGGCCGATACGCAGTATTTT
TRBV5-5	TRBJ1-2	NA	NA	CASSWDRGAHGYTF	TGTGCCAGCAGCTGGGACCGGGGCGCCCATGGCTACACCTTC
TRBV6-1	TRBJ1-1	NA	few	CATSGGENTEAFF	TGTGCCACCTCGGGTGGGGAGAACACTGAAGCTTTCTTT
TRBV4-1	TRBJ2-2	NA	many	CASSPRDTNTGELFF	TGCGCCAGCAGCCCCCGGGACACGAACACCGGGGAGCTGTTTTTT
TRBV12-3/TRBV12-4	TRBJ2-5	NA	many	CASRPVVAQGTQYF	TGTGCCAGCCGCCCGGTGGTAGCCCAGGGGACCCAGTACTTC
TRBV11-2	TRBJ2-7	NA	NA	CASSLVSVSEQYF	TGTGCCAGCAGCTTAGTGTCCGTTTCCGAGCAGTACTTC
TRBV12-3/TRBV12-4	TRBJ1-2	TRBD1	few	CASSPGGHYGYTF	TGTGCCAGCAGTCCAGGGGGGCACTATGGCTACACCTTC